Each of the 22 T cell receptor beta chains below was sequenced from the same sample in a study of EBV T-cell therapy then PD-1 blockade in nasopharyngeal carcinoma. Their target antigens are unknown. Treatment indicated: AdE1-LMPpoly-expanded autologous EBV-specific T-cell therapy followed by anti-PD-1 nivolumab. Assay used: immunoSEQ multiplex PCR; TCRdb lists only in-frame clones, some missing. The profile shows fewer than 25,000 clones, approximately 80% of them singletons. The sequencing here drew on CD8+ T cells from blood, taken at approximately day 64 from a patient whose treatment included autologous EBV-specific T cells and nivolumab. These receptors all stem from a man aged 35-49 years with nasopharyngeal carcinoma.

J is TRBJ1-5 and V is TRBV27; D uncertain. Per germline, CDR1 MNHEY and CDR2 SMNVEV (reference sequence). Trimming pared 5 bases from V and 0 bases from J, leaving 11 bases between. The CDR3 spans 15 residues. The chain's CDR3 is CASSPRPYSNQPQHF. The DNA for the CDR3 is TGTGCCAGCAGTCCGAGACCATATAGCAATCAGCCCCAGCATTTT.

CDR3 bases: TGTGCCAGCTCTGACTGGGGCTATGGCTACACCTTC. This sequence encodes CASSDWGYGYTF. This chain connects TRBV6-5 to TRBJ1-2; no reliable D call. This CDR3 spans 12 amino acids. The V end was cut by 8 bases, the J end by 4 bases, with 11 bases between. Per the germline V gene, CDR1 is MNHEY and CDR2 is SVGAGI.

CDR3 in DNA: TGTGCCAGCAGCTTAGCCGACTATGAAGCTTTCTTT. This gives the protein CASSLADYEAFF. The genes are TRBV7-9 and TRBJ1-1; D is undetermined. Germline CDR1 is SEHNR and CDR2 is FQNEAQ (reference sequence). The CDR3 consists of 12 residues. Trimming stripped 0 bases from V and 7 bases from J, with 6 bases between.

This clone appeared once. The chain uses TRBV2 and TRBJ2-1, with 10 nucleotides matching TRBD1. Germline V lookup: CDR1 SNHLY, CDR2 FYNNEI. CDR3 length: 16 amino acids. With 6 bases clipped from V and 0 bases from J, the junction kept 5 bases outside the gene matches. CDR3 nucleotide sequence: TGTGCCAGCAGCCGGACAGGGGGAAGCTCCTACAATGAGCAGTTCTTC. It translates to CASSRTGGSSYNEQFF.

Here the CDR3 DNA reads TGTGCCAGCAGCTTTGGGACTAGCGATGAGCAGTTCTTC. Encoded protein: CASSFGTSDEQFF. This rearrangement joins TRBV5-6 to TRBJ2-1, with 10 bases that match TRBD2. CDR1 and CDR2 from the germline V gene are SGHDT and YYEEEE. V trimming: 2 bases; J trimming: 8 bases; junction bases outside the gene matches: 1. CDR3 size: 13 residues.

This clone is a singleton in its sample. V is TRBV4-2 and J is TRBJ2-5, with D possibly TRBD1 on 5 matching bases. CDR3 length: 15 residues. Germline CDR1 reads LGHNA; CDR2 reads YNFKEQ. Trimming pared 1 base from V and 1 base from J, leaving 10 bases between. This chain's CDR3 is CASSQAGASQETQYF. The CDR3, as DNA: TGTGCCAGCAGCCAAGCTGGGGCCAGCCAAGAGACCCAGTACTTC.

The CDR3 DNA follows: TGTGCCAGCAGCTTAAGTGGTATCTCTGGAAACACCATATATTTT. Its protein product is CASSLSGISGNTIYF. This chain links TRBV7-4 with TRBJ1-3; D uncertain. The CDR3 has 15 residues. With 2 bases removed from V and 0 bases from J, the gap between germline ends came to 8 bases. Germline assignment: CDR1 SGHVT and CDR2 SQSDAQ.

This clone appeared a few times. The rearrangement uses TRBV27 and TRBJ2-5; 11 bases are a match to TRBD2. This CDR3 has 16 residues. CDR1 is MNHEY, CDR2 SMNVEV, per germline (reference sequence). V gave up 4 bases and J gave up 1 base; unmatched junction bases: 5. The CDR3 loop reads CASSSIAGGIQETQYF. The DNA of the CDR3 is TGTGCCAGCAGTTCGATAGCGGGGGGGATCCAAGAGACCCAGTACTTC.

CDR3 residues: CASSWTGGNEQYF. The DNA of the CDR3 is TGCGCCAGCAGCTGGACAGGGGGGAACGAGCAGTACTTC. The chain uses TRBV5-1 and TRBJ2-7; 10 positions match TRBD1. V lost 3 bases to trimming and J lost 5 bases; unmatched junction nucleotides: 2. Germline V gives CDR1 SGHRS, CDR2 YFSETQ. The CDR3 contains 13 residues.

The chain carries TRBV6-5 and TRBJ2-1; 8 nucleotides align to TRBD2. Per the germline V gene, CDR1 is MNHEY and CDR2 is SVGAGI. J gave up 8 bases and V 6 bases, and 9 bases lay outside the gene matches. CDR3 size: 14 residues. The CDR3 here is CASSHSGEIDEQFF. DNA of the CDR3: TGTGCCAGCAGCCATAGCGGGGAAATCGATGAGCAGTTCTTC.

The rearrangement uses TRBV2 and TRBJ1-2; 7 nucleotides match TRBD1. This CDR3 spans 16 amino acids. Per the germline V gene, CDR1 is SNHLY and CDR2 is FYNNEI. V was clipped by 2 bases and J by 4 bases; unmatched bases: 10. The CDR3: CASSEYPTGASYGYTF. CDR3 DNA: TGTGCCAGCAGTGAATACCCCACAGGGGCTTCCTATGGCTACACCTTC.

The chain joins TRBV6-5 to TRBJ1-2, with D perhaps TRBD1 (6 bases). Trimming left V 5 bases short and J 4 bases short, with 11 bases between. Germline V gives CDR1 MNHEY, CDR2 SVGAGI. The CDR3 contains 13 residues. The CDR3 loop is CASSHDRSYGYTF. CDR3 DNA: TGTGCCAGCAGTCACGACAGGAGCTATGGCTACACCTTC.

The chain couples TRBV7-7 to TRBJ2-2, with TRBD1 identical over 12 bases. The trim removed 3 bases at V and 3 bases at J, leaving 5 bases unmatched. The CDR3 extends over 17 amino acids. The germline V gene encodes CDR1 SSHAT and CDR2 FNYEAQ (reference sequence). CDR3 DNA sequence: TGTGCCAGCAGCTTTTGGGACAGGGGGCCGGACACCGGGGAGCTGTTTTTT. This sequence encodes CASSFWDRGPDTGELFF.

The chain's CDR3 is CASSLGGVSNQPQHF. The CDR3, as DNA: TGTGCCAGCAGTTTGGGGGGGGTTAGCAATCAGCCCCAGCATTTT. This chain joins TRBV28 and TRBJ1-5, with D perhaps TRBD1 (5 bases). The germline V gene encodes CDR1 MDHEN and CDR2 SYDVKM. This CDR3 region has 15 residues. With 3 bases removed from V and 0 bases from J, the gap between germline ends came to 9 bases.

The gene calls are TRBV3-1 (or the pseudogene TRBV3-2) and TRBJ2-5; a possible D gene is TRBD1 (6 bases). V was pared by 3 bases and J by 1 base, with 18 bases between. From germline, CDR1 is LGHDT and CDR2 YNNKEL (reference sequence). The CDR3 length is 17 residues. The CDR3 loop reads CASSHSLTQGPQETQYF. The CDR3 DNA reads TGTGCCAGCAGCCACTCCCTAACCCAGGGGCCCCAAGAGACCCAGTACTTC.

This rearrangement joins TRBV5-4 to TRBJ1-6, with 7 bases fitting TRBD1. With 2 bases clipped from V and 11 bases from J, the junction kept 10 bases outside the gene matches. Germline CDR1 is SGHNT and CDR2 is YYREEE (reference sequence). This CDR3 region has 15 residues. The CDR3 DNA reads TGTGCCAGCAGCTTTTACAGGGGAGTAACGCCACCCCTCCACTTT. Translation: CASSFYRGVTPPLHF.

The chain uses TRBV6-4 and TRBJ2-5; TRBD2 matches 14 bases. The germline CDR1 and CDR2 sequences are MRHNA and SNTAGT. V lost 5 bases to trimming and J lost 2 bases; unmatched junction nucleotides: 7. This CDR3 spans 17 amino acids. The CDR3 sequence: CASSTGTSGGGQETQYF. The DNA of the CDR3 is TGTGCCAGCAGTACCGGGACTAGCGGGGGAGGACAAGAGACCCAGTACTTC.

CDR3 amino acids: CASSYSGVYQPQHF. CDR3 DNA: TGTGCCAGCAGTTACTCAGGGGTGTATCAGCCCCAGCATTTT. The J gene is TRBJ1-5, the V gene TRBV6-2 or TRBV6-3, with TRBD1 as a possible D gene (5 bases). Germline lookup yields CDR1 MNHEY and CDR2 SVGEGT. The CDR3 spans 14 residues. V was clipped by 0 bases and J by 5 bases, with 8 bases between them.

The rearrangement uses TRBV27 and TRBJ2-1, with TRBD1 matching over 11 bases. The germline V gene encodes CDR1 MNHEY and CDR2 SMNVEV (reference sequence). J gave up 4 bases and V 0 bases, and 5 bases lay outside the gene matches. This CDR3 has 17 amino acids. CDR3 sequence: CASSLSWDRGIYNEQFF. DNA of the CDR3: TGTGCCAGCAGTTTATCGTGGGACAGGGGGATTTACAATGAGCAGTTCTTC.

As concerns this clone: The junction departs from the called germline gene at one end, perhaps through a read error. The J gene is TRBJ1-1, the V gene TRBV27; TRBD1 matches 8 bases. This CDR3 has 14 residues. Germline loops: CDR1 MNHEY, CDR2 SMNVEV (reference sequence). This chain's CDR3 is CVSRPGQVVAEAFF. The CDR3 nucleotides read TGTGTCAGCAGACCGGGACAGGTCGTAGCTGAAGCTTTCTTT.

The chain couples TRBV6-5 to TRBJ2-3, with 7 positions matching TRBD1. Germline CDR1 MNHEY, CDR2 SVGAGI. This CDR3 region has 15 residues. The ends lost 7 bases at V and 0 bases at J; junction bases unmatched: 7. The CDR3 nucleotides read TGTGCCAGCACCATGGCAGGGGGTAGCACAGATACGCAGTATTTT. This gives the protein CASTMAGGSTDTQYF.

The CDR3 bases are TGTGCCAGCAGCCAAAACTGGGGTAAGAACACTGAAGCTTTCTTT. This codes for CASSQNWGKNTEAFF. This chain connects TRBV4-2 to TRBJ1-1; D is unclear. This CDR3 is built from 15 residues. The germline V gene encodes CDR1 LGHNA and CDR2 YNFKEQ. V gave up 2 bases and J gave up 1 base, with 11 bases separating them.